These 27 T cell receptor beta chains were all obtained from the same sample, sequenced in a study of T-cell memory formation after mild COVID-19. Using its own MiXCR run on the 5' RACE reads, TCRdb lists one record per CDR3 protein. In the table there are approximately 40,000 distinct CDR3 sequences, 10% to 12% of which are singletons. Material: PBMCs or a T cell subset sorted from them (not recorded which). These TCRs come from a young man who had mild COVID-19 (a few samples of this study predate the infection). Cell type and time point are not known.

Many counts were recorded for this clonotype. The chain joins TRBV11-2 to TRBJ2-2; weak D call: TRBD2 (5 bases). V lost 2 bases to trimming and J lost 7 bases, with 14 bases between them. The CDR3 consists of 15 residues. CDR1 and CDR2 from the germline V gene are SGHAT and FQNNGV. CDR3 protein: CASSLIASRGGELFF. In nucleotides, the CDR3 is TGTGCCAGCAGCTTAATTGCCTCTCGGGGCGGGGAGCTGTTTTTT. The full variable domain, in which reference TRBV11-2 and TRBJ2-2 provide the parts outside the CDR3, is EAGVAQSPRYKIIEKRQSVAFWCNPISGHATLYWYQQILGQGPKLLIQFQNNGVVDDSQLPKDRFSAERLKGVDSTLKIQPAKLEDSAVYLCASSLIASRGGELFFGEGSRLTVL.

J is TRBJ1-5 and V is TRBV2, with TRBD1 as a possible D gene (5 bases). CDR3 length: 15 amino acids. V lost 2 bases, J lost 0 bases, and 8 bases lay in between. Germline V gene data show CDR1 as SNHLY and CDR2 as FYNNEI. CDR3 in DNA: TGTGCCAGCAGTGAATGGACACTTAGCAATCAGCCCCAGCATTTT. This encodes CASSEWTLSNQPQHF.

This clonotype was recorded many times. This rearrangement joins TRBV27 to TRBJ2-1, with 8 nucleotides matching TRBD2. With 6 bases clipped from V and 7 bases from J, the junction kept 8 bases outside the gene matches. The CDR3 has 14 residues. Germline CDR1 is MNHEY and CDR2 is SMNVEV (reference sequence). For the CDR3, the DNA is TGTGCCAGCAGCCTGGAGCGGGGGTGGAATGAGCAGTTCTTC. Translation: CASSLERGWNEQFF.

This clonotype was counted many times. This chain connects TRBV29-1 to TRBJ1-2; D is unclear. The CDR3 covers 11 residues. Per the germline V gene, CDR1 is SQVTM and CDR2 is ANQGSEA. V was clipped by 4 bases and J by 8 bases, with 11 bases between them. CDR3 sequence (DNA): TGCAGCGTTGCCGCTGACACCGGCTACACCTTC. It translates to CSVAADTGYTF.

The chain couples TRBV20-1 to TRBJ1-2; D is unclear. Trimming removed 0 bases from V and 6 bases from J, with 11 bases in between. Germline values: CDR1 DFQATT, CDR2 SNEGSKA (reference sequence). The CDR3 has 13 residues. The CDR3 sequence is CSARDNVGNGYTF. The CDR3 DNA is TGCAGTGCTAGAGATAACGTGGGGAATGGCTACACCTTC.

This clonotype was counted many times. J is TRBJ1-1 and V is TRBV20-1; possible D gene TRBD1, 5 bases. Germline CDR1 DFQATT, CDR2 SNEGSKA (reference sequence). The CDR3 is 16 amino acids. Trimming shortened V by 3 bases and J by 1 base, and 18 bases separated the two germline ends. CDR3 protein: CSASWWGIRRNTEAFF. The CDR3 DNA sequence: TGCAGTGCTAGTTGGTGGGGGATTAGGAGGAACACTGAAGCTTTCTTT.

Many counts were recorded for this clonotype. The J gene is TRBJ1-6, the V gene TRBV7-9; D is unresolved. The CDR3 is 12 amino acids. Trimming cost V 0 bases and J 8 bases, with 2 bases left between them. Germline V gene lookup returns CDR1 SEHNR and CDR2 FQNEAQ (reference sequence). CDR3: CASSLADSPLHF. CDR3 bases: TGTGCCAGCAGCTTAGCAGATTCACCCCTCCACTTT. The whole variable domain, filled in from reference TRBV7-9 and TRBJ1-6, reads DTGVSQNPRHKITKRGQNVTFRCDPISEHNRLYWYRQTLGQGPEFLTYFQNEAQLEKSRLLSDRFSAERPKGSFSTLEIQRTEQGDSAMYLCASSLADSPLHFGNGTRLTVT.

The genes are TRBV30 and TRBJ1-1; D is undetermined. The ends were cut back, 0 bases at V and 5 bases at J, with 10 bases in the middle. This CDR3 contains 13 residues. Germline V gene sequence: CDR1 GTSNPN, CDR2 SVGIG (reference sequence). The CDR3 sequence is CAWSVQLGTEAFF. Here the CDR3 DNA reads TGTGCCTGGAGTGTACAACTAGGGACTGAAGCTTTCTTT.

This clonotype occurred many times. The CDR3 sequence: CAGETGRRRYGYTF. In DNA, the CDR3 is TGTGCCGGGGAAACAGGGCGAAGGCGCTATGGCTACACCTTC. J is TRBJ1-2 and V is TRBV30; D may be TRBD1 (6 bases). Germline V CDR1 and CDR2: GTSNPN, SVGIG (reference sequence). CDR3 length: 14 residues. V was pared by 8 bases and J by 4 bases, with 20 bases between. Full variable domain (remainder filled in from reference TRBV30 and TRBJ1-2): SQTIHQWPATLVQPVGSPLSLECTVEGTSNPNLYWYRQAAGRGLQLLFYSVGIGQISSEVPQNLSASRPQDRQFILSSKKLLLSDSGFYLCAGETGRRRYGYTFGSGTRLTVV.

This clonotype was observed a few times. V is TRBV15 and J is TRBJ2-5, with D perhaps matching TRBD2 (7 bases). CDR1 and CDR2 (germline): LNHNV, YYDKDF (reference sequence). Trimming shortened V by 1 base and J by 4 bases, and 13 bases separated the two germline ends. The CDR3 covers 15 residues. The CDR3 nucleotides read TGTGCCACCAGCAGAGTACGGGGGGCCGGAGAGACCCAGTACTTC. Translating it yields CATSRVRGAGETQYF.

This clonotype was recorded many times. V is TRBV7-2 and J is TRBJ2-7; tentatively, D is TRBD1 (5 bases). The V end lost 1 base, the J end lost 2 bases, and 6 bases lay between the germline ends. Germline V gene lookup returns CDR1 SGHTA and CDR2 FQGNSA. The CDR3 consists of 13 residues. The CDR3 protein is CASSLGTTYEQYV. DNA for the CDR3: TGTGCCAGCAGCTTAGGGACAACCTACGAGCAGTACGTC.

By sample fraction, this clonotype is medium-sized. The CDR3 protein is CALRDTGELFF. CDR3 nucleotide sequence: TGTGCCCTTCGGGACACCGGGGAGCTGTTTTTT. The rearrangement uses TRBV7-9 and TRBJ2-2; the D is unclear. Germline assignment: CDR1 SEHNR and CDR2 FQNEAQ (reference sequence). CDR3 length equals 11 residues. With 11 bases removed from V and 3 bases from J, the gap between germline ends came to 7 bases.

At least ten counts were recorded for this clonotype. The J gene is TRBJ2-7, the V gene TRBV7-8, with a possible D match to TRBD1 (5 bases). The ends were cut back, 2 bases at V and 3 bases at J, with 8 bases in the middle. Germline V gene data show CDR1 as SGHVS and CDR2 as FQNEAQ. The CDR3 contains 13 residues. The CDR3, as DNA: TGTGCCAGCAGCTTATCGACAGACTACGAGCAGTACTTC. It is translated as CASSLSTDYEQYF.

Many counts were recorded for this clonotype. V and J are TRBV27 and TRBJ2-1; the D gene is possibly TRBD2 (5 bases). CDR1 is MNHEY, CDR2 SMNVEV, per germline (reference sequence). The CDR3 length is 14 residues. The V gene lost 9 bases and the J gene lost 0 bases, with 12 bases spanning the gap. CDR3 DNA: TGTGCCAGTTACGGACTCCACTCCTACAATGAGCAGTTCTTC. Translating it yields CASYGLHSYNEQFF.

This clonotype was counted only a few times. The chain is built from TRBV11-2 and TRBJ1-1; D is undetermined. V lost 1 base and J lost 0, with 12 bases in between. The CDR3 sequence is 16 residues long. CDR1 and CDR2 (germline): SGHAT, FQNNGV. CDR3 nucleotides: TGTGCCAGCAGCTTAGTGGCGGACGGCATGAACACTGAAGCTTTCTTT. It yields the protein CASSLVADGMNTEAFF. Using reference TRBV11-2 and TRBJ1-1 for the parts outside the CDR3, the full variable domain is EAGVAQSPRYKIIEKRQSVAFWCNPISGHATLYWYQQILGQGPKLLIQFQNNGVVDDSQLPKDRFSAERLKGVDSTLKIQPAKLEDSAVYLCASSLVADGMNTEAFFGQGTRLTVV.

In this sample, this clonotype turned up many times. The chain couples TRBV20-1 to TRBJ2-3, with D tentatively TRBD2 (6 bases). The CDR3 is 14 residues long. Germline assignment: CDR1 DFQATT and CDR2 SNEGSKA (reference sequence). V was pared by 3 bases and J by 0 bases, with 10 bases between. Written as DNA, the CDR3 is TGCAGTGCTAGCCCCGGGACTAGCACAGATACGCAGTATTTT. Encoded protein: CSASPGTSTDTQYF.

This clonotype was detected ten times or more. The rearrangement uses TRBV3-1 and TRBJ1-1; D is perhaps TRBD1 (6 bases). This CDR3 region has 15 residues. Germline CDR1 is LGHDT and CDR2 is YNNKEL (reference sequence). V was shortened by 4 bases and J by 7 bases, with 19 bases between the two germline ends. CDR3 nucleotide sequence: TGTGCCAGCAGCCGTTTGGTAGGGGGGCACAGTGAAGCTTTCTTT. This sequence encodes CASSRLVGGHSEAFF. The full variable domain, with the rest looked up from reference TRBV3-1 and TRBJ1-1, is DTAVSQTPKYLVTQMGNDKSIKCEQNLGHDTMYWYKQDSKKFLKIMFSYNNKELIINETVPNRFSPKSPDKAHLNLHINSLELGDSAVYFCASSRLVGGHSEAFFGQGTRLTVV.

Ten or more counts support this clonotype. CDR3: CASISGTGIGELFF. The CDR3 region has the DNA TGTGCCAGCATCTCCGGGACAGGGATCGGGGAGCTGTTTTTT. The chain couples TRBV6-2 or TRBV6-3 to TRBJ2-2, with 9 bases that match TRBD1. The CDR3 sequence is 14 residues long. J lost 7 bases, V lost 7 bases, and 7 bases had no gene match. Per germline, CDR1 MNHEY and CDR2 SVGEGT.

This clonotype was seen many times. J is TRBJ2-1 and V is TRBV9; D may be TRBD2 (6 bases). This CDR3 contains 14 residues. V lost 4 bases, J lost 4 bases, and 12 bases lay in between. Germline V gives CDR1 SGDLS, CDR2 YYNGEE. The CDR3 loop is CASSPDGGYNEQFF. The CDR3 coding sequence is TGTGCCAGCAGCCCCGACGGGGGTTACAATGAGCAGTTCTTC.

In its sample, this clonotype was seen many times. CDR3 DNA: TGTGCCAGCAGCTTGGGCGGGGGAACGGATACGCAGTATTTT. This codes for CASSLGGGTDTQYF. The J gene is TRBJ2-3, the V gene TRBV5-4; 7 bases line up with TRBD2. V was clipped by 0 bases and J by 6 bases; unmatched bases: 4. The germline V gene has CDR1 SGHNT and CDR2 YYREEE (reference sequence). CDR3 length equals 14 residues.

This clonotype showed up just once. The rearrangement joins TRBV7-6 to TRBJ2-1; D not resolved. CDR1 SGHVS and CDR2 FNYEAQ come from the germline V gene. This CDR3 is built from 15 residues. Trimming removed 1 base at V and 0 bases at J, with 7 bases between. CDR3 residues: CASSLDGSSYNEQFF. The CDR3, as DNA: TGTGCCAGCAGCTTAGACGGATCCTCCTACAATGAGCAGTTCTTC.

The table lists this clonotype with many counts. J is TRBJ2-2 and V is TRBV12-3 or TRBV12-4; 7 bases align to TRBD1. The trim removed 6 bases at V and 6 bases at J, leaving 4 bases unmatched. The CDR3 consists of 13 residues. Written as DNA, the CDR3 is TGTGCCAGCAGGATGACAGGGTCCGGGGAGCTGTTTTTT. Its protein product is CASRMTGSGELFF.

The chain is built from TRBV11-3 and TRBJ2-3; D is uncertain. This CDR3 is built from 13 residues. Germline V gene sequence: CDR1 SGHNT, CDR2 YENEEA. Trimming stripped 7 bases from V and 4 bases from J, with 12 bases between. In DNA, the CDR3 is TGTGCCAGCATGGTCAATTGGGCAGATACGCAGTATTTT. Encoded protein: CASMVNWADTQYF.

The chain joins TRBV4-1 to TRBJ2-7; 16 positions agree with TRBD2. Losses at the gene ends were 3 bases for V and 4 bases for J; bases not matched to a gene: 12. In germline, CDR1 is MGHRA, CDR2 YSYEKL. The CDR3 loop spans 19 amino acids. The CDR3: CASSHPGLAGGPLSYEQYF. The CDR3 DNA is TGCGCCAGCAGCCACCCGGGACTAGCGGGGGGGCCCCTCTCGTACGAGCAGTACTTC.

The sample holds a few counts of this clonotype. The V call is TRBV7-2, the J call TRBJ1-1; no clear D. CDR3 length: 13 residues. V lost 8 bases to trimming and J lost 8 bases, with 18 bases between them. Germline V CDR1 and CDR2: SGHTA, FQGNSA. CDR3 protein: CASPLAGSEEAFF. CDR3 sequence (DNA): TGTGCCAGCCCCCTCGCAGGTTCAGAAGAAGCTTTCTTT.

This clonotype was picked up many times. The junction departs from germline at one end; a sequencing error may be responsible. This chain uses TRBV6-5 with TRBJ1-1; D uncertain. Germline-derived CDR1 and CDR2 are MNHEY and SVGAGI. This CDR3 contains 13 residues. CDR3 sequence reads: CDSRWAGNTEAFF. DNA for the CDR3: TGTGACAGCCGATGGGCAGGCAACACTGAAGCTTTCTTT.

There are many counts of this clonotype. This sequence joins TRBV10-3 and TRBJ1-2; D call uncertain. The CDR3 extends over 15 amino acids. V lost 1 base and J lost 2, with 11 bases in between. Germline V gives CDR1 ENHRY, CDR2 SYGVKD. The DNA of the CDR3 is TGTGCCATCAGTGAGTTTTCCCCTCGGAACTATGGCTACACCTTC. This gives the protein CAISEFSPRNYGYTF.